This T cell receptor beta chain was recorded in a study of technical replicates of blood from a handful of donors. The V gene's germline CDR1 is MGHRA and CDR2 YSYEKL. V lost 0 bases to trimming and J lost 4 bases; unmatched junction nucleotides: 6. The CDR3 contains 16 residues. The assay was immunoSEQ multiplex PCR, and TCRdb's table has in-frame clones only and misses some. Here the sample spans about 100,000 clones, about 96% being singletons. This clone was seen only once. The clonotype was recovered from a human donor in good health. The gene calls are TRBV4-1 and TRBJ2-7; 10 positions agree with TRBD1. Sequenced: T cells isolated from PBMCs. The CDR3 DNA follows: TGCGCCAGCAGCCAAGATCGGGGGACAGGGGAATACGAGCAGTACTTC. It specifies CASSQDRGTGEYEQYF.